The sequence of this TCR beta chain was determined in a study of blood T cell repertoires in COVID-19. CDR1 and CDR2 (germline): MNHEY, SVGAGI. Trimming left V 7 bases short and J 8 bases short, with 23 bases between. This CDR3 comprises 15 residues. TCRdb's copy holds only in-frame clones and misses some; the assay was immunoSEQ multiplex PCR. The table records some 250,000 clones, 81% of them present only once. The chain uses TRBV6-5 and TRBJ1-1, with D perhaps TRBD1 (5 bases). The sample taken for sequencing was peripheral blood. This sequence originates from a woman over 75 with acute or convalescent COVID-19. CDR3 nucleotides: TGTGCCAGCAACAACCAGGAAGGGGCCAACTGGGAAGCTTTCTTT. It is translated as CASNNQEGANWEAFF.